This is a list of T cell receptor beta chains from one sample in a study of T-cell reconstitution after alpha-beta-depleted transplantation in children. TCRdb re-analysed the PCR reads in MiXCR, keeping a single row per CDR3 protein. Counted here are over 200,000 distinct CDR3 sequences, 11% occurring once; the ten biggest clones make up roughly 27%. The sample in question was PBMCs, obtained before TCRalphabeta/CD19-depleted stem cell transplant. The receptors shown here come from a child under two years old with acute myeloid leukemia, due to receive a stem cell transplant. Both conserved end residues are trimmed from each CDR3. A row's size may be missing; if present it is once, few, many or a size class.

many TRBV10-2 ASREDGYSLPQH
many TRBV10-3 AISGHRPSYGYT
many TRBV19 ASTPRGGLVTEAF
many TRBV9 ASAQGARDGELF
many TRBV14 ASSQDRIAEDTGELF
many TRBV5-4 ASSTGTNRYEQY
many TRBV28 VLQGRGTDTQY
many TRBV5-1 ASSLDRFTDTQY
many TRBV7-9 ASSFSPAGVENEQF
many TRBV27 ASSFRASGSIRSYEQY
many TRBV9 ASSVAPLSGAF
few TRBV7-9 ASSPEGDANQPQH
many TRBV12-3/TRBV12-4 ASSLGDRGFIQPQH
many TRBV9 ASSRTSGSPFSETQY
many TRBV10-1 ASSESTGGTQETQY
many TRBV7-9 ASSDRTGNTEAF
many TRBV20-1 SAAGTGGTEAF
many TRBV12-3/TRBV12-4 ATGGLQETQY
many TRBV20-1 SAVPRGSNQPQH
many TRBV12-3/TRBV12-4 ASSLLAGVSEQF
many TRBV12-3/TRBV12-4 ASSSQTGDQPQH
. TRBV5-6 ASSFRLQETQY
many TRBV5-5 ASTMPGGELF
many TRBV11-2 ASSPDAGSPLH
. TRBV30 AWRWGNSYEQY
many TRBV24-1 ATSERRQY
many TRBV4-1 ASSQTQLAGGGSGRTAVD
few TRBV7-6 ASSLVTRPGETQY
many TRBV20-1 SAPGHNRWAI
many TRBV20-1 SARDPRGQETQY
few TRBV7-9 ASSPGLAVETQY
many TRBV21-1 ASPQAPPGPIQETQY
. TRBV7-2 ASRRPGNTGELF
many TRBV5-1 ASSLGQGANGELF
many TRBV27 ASSIGPNNEQF
few TRBV7-8 ASRSLATDTQY
many TRBV20-1 GGGGKGSGYT
once TRBV4-1 ASSHLADGGAWGTEAF
many TRBV24-1 ATSDPPGGSSTDTQY
many TRBV3-1 ASSQDRAMGQPQH
many TRBV7-3 ASSSRATDTQY
many TRBV20-1 SARDLRWTSVYNEQF